The text below deals with one T cell receptor (beta chain). The antigen is unknown. Assay: immunoSEQ multiplex PCR; the TCRdb copy retains only in-frame clones and omits some. This table has 90,000 to 130,000 clones, around 90% appearing once. Trimming pared 4 bases from V and 7 bases from J, leaving 16 bases between. CDR1 and CDR2 from the germline V gene are MDHEN and SYDVKM. This CDR3 spans 14 amino acids. The data were taken from a study of graft-versus-host responses after intestinal transplantation. Study-level findings and limits: Investigators detected GvH clones in recipient marrow, with some emerging earlier in ileum or blood. The study found high graft-versus-host to host-versus-graft clonal ratios in allografts of patients with graft-donor T cell macrochimerism.

The receptor comes from a human donor who was the organ donor for an intestinal transplant. The chain has TRBV28 and TRBJ1-2; D is undetermined. Here the sequenced sample was unstimulated CD4+ T cells sorted from spleen or lymph node cells, taken before transplant. The chain's CDR3 is CASSSTPRLGGYTF. The CDR3 nucleotides are TGTGCCAGCAGTTCTACCCCCCGGCTGGGTGGCTACACCTTC.